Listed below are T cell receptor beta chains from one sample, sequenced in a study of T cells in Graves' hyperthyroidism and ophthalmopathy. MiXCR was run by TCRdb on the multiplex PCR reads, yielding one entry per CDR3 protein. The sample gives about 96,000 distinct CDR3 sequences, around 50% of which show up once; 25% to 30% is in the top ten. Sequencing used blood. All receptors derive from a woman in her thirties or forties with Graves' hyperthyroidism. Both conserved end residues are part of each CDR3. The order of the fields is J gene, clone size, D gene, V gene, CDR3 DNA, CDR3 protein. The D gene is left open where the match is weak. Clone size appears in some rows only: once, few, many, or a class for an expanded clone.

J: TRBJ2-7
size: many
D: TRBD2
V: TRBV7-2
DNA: TGCGCCAGCAGCTGGGGACTAGCGGGGTACGAGCAGTACTTC
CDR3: CASSWGLAGYEQYF

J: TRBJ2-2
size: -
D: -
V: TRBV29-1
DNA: TGCAGCGTACAGGGGGAGCTGTTTTTT
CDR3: CSVQGELFF

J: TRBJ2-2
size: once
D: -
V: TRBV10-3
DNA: TGTGCCATAAGAGACAGCACCGGGGAGCTGTTTTTT
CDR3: CAIRDSTGELFF

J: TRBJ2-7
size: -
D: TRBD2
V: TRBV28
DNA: TGTGCCAGCAGTGGCCGACTAGCGGGCGGTTCGTACGAGCAGTACTTC
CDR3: CASSGRLAGGSYEQYF

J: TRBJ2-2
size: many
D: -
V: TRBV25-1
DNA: TGTGCCAGCAACGAGGGAACCGGGGAGCTGTTTTTT
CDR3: CASNEGTGELFF

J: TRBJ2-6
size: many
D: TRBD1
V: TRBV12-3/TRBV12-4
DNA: TGTGCCAGCAGGGGGACAGGGGGAGATGGGGCCAACGTCCTGACTTTC
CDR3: CASRGTGGDGANVLTF

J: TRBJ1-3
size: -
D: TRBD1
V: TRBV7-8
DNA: TGTGCCAGCAGCTCGATTATGGGGACGTGGACAGGGGTGGACGGAAACACTATATATTTT
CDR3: CASSSIMGTWTGVDGNTIYF

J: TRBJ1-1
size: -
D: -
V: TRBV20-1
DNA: TGCAGTGCCGAAGAGGGGGGGCTAACTGAAGCTTTCTTT
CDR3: CSAEEGGLTEAFF

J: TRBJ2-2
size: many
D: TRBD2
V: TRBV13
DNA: TGTGCCAGCAGCTTACGGGAGGACACCGGGGAGCTGTTTTTT
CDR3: CASSLREDTGELFF

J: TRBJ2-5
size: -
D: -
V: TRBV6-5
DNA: TGTGCCAGCAGTCCGGGCACGGAAGAGACCCAGTACTTC
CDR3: CASSPGTEETQYF

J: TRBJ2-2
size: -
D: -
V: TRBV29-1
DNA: TGCAGCGTTGAAAAAGGAGCGGCCGGGGAGCTGTTTTTT
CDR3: CSVEKGAAGELFF

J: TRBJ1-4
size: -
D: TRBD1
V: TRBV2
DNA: TGTGCCAGCAGTGAAGCGGGCAGGGGGGAAAAACTGTTTTTT
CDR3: CASSEAGRGEKLFF

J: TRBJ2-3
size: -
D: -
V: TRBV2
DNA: TGTGCCAGCAGTGTGGAGGGGGGGGAGGTCACAGATACGCAGTATTTT
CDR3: CASSVEGGEVTDTQYF

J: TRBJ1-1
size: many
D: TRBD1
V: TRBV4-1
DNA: TGCGCCAGCAGCCAAGGGACAGGCAAAGCTTTCTTT
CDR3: CASSQGTGKAFF

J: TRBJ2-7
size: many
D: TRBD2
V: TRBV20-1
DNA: TGCAGTGCTAGCGGACGACTAGCGATACCCGGGAAGCAGTACTTC
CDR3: CSASGRLAIPGKQYF

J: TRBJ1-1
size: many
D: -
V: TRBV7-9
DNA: TGTGCCAGCAGCTTAGAGGCCCTAGGGAACACTGAAGCTTTCTTT
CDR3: CASSLEALGNTEAFF

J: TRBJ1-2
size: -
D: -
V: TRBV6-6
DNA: TGTGCCAGCAGGACAGTGGATGGCTACACCTTC
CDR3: CASRTVDGYTF

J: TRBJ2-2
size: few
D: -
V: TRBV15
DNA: TGTGCCACCAGCAGGGTTAGGCGAGATGGGGAGCTGTTTTTT
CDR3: CATSRVRRDGELFF

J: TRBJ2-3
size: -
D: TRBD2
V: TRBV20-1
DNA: TGCAGTGCTCATGCTAGCGGTCTCACAGATACGCAGTATTTT
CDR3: CSAHASGLTDTQYF

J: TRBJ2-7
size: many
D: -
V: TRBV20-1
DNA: TGCAGTGCTAGAGATGGGTGGGTCTCCTACGAGCAGTACTTC
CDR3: CSARDGWVSYEQYF

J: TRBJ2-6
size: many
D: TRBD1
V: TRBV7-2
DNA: TGTGCCAGCAGCAACAACAGGGGCTCTGGGGCCAACGTCCTGACTTTC
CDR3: CASSNNRGSGANVLTF

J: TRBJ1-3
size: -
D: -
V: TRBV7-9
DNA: TGCGCCAGCAGCCTCATGGTTGGCTCTGGAAACACCATATATTTT
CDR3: CASSLMVGSGNTIYF

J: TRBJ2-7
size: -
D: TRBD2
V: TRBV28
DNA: TGTGCCAGCAGCGTAGAGGGGAGGGAGTACTTC
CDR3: CASSVEGREYF

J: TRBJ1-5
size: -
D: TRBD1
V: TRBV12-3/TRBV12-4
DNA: TGTGCCAGCAGCTTAGGACGGGGGACAGGGTGGAATCAGCCCCAGCATTTT
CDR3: CASSLGRGTGWNQPQHF

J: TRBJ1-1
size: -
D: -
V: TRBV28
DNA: TGTGCCGGCAGGGGTTCAAGCGGGGATATTGGTTCGGCTTTCTTT
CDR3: CAGRGSSGDIGSAFF

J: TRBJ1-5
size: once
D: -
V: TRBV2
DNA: TGTGCCAGCAGTGTTGGACCGGCTAGCAATCAGCCCCAGCATTTT
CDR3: CASSVGPASNQPQHF

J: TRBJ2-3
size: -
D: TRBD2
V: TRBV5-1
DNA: TGCGCCAGCAGCCTGCCGTTAGCGGGAGGTTTGGATACGCAGTATTTT
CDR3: CASSLPLAGGLDTQYF

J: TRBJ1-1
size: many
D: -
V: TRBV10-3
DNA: TGTGCCATCAGTGAACCTTGGACAGAGAACACTGAAGCTTTCTTT
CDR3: CAISEPWTENTEAFF

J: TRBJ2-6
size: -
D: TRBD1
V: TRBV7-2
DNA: TGTGCCAGCAGCACTAGGGGGCAGGGGGCCTACGTCCTGACTTTC
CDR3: CASSTRGQGAYVLTF

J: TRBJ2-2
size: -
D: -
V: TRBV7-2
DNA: TGTGCCAGCAAGACTCCGAACACCGGGGAGCTGTTTTTT
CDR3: CASKTPNTGELFF

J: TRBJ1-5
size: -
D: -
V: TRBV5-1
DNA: TGCGCCAGCAGCCTCACAGGCGAGCCCCAGCATTTT
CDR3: CASSLTGEPQHF

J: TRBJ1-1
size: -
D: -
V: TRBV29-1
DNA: TGCAGTTTGTTGGAGGGCGCGAACACTGAAGCTCTCTTT
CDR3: CSLLEGANTEALF

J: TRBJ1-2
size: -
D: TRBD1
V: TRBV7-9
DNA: TGTGCCAGCAGCTTTGAGGGACAGGGCTTCAATGGCTACACCTTC
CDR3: CASSFEGQGFNGYTF

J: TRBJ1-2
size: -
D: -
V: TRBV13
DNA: TGTGCCAGCAGCCCCCTAAGGGACATGAACTATGGCTACACCTTC
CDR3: CASSPLRDMNYGYTF

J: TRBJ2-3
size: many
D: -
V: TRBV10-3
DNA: TGTGCCAGCAGTCGTCACTTCACAGATACGCAGTATTTT
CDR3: CASSRHFTDTQYF

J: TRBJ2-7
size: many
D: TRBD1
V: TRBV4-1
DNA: TGCGCCAGCAGCCAAAGGCCTCCCTGGACAGGGTCGGTCGAGCAGTACTTC
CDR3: CASSQRPPWTGSVEQYF

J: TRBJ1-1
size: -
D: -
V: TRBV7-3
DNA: TGTGCCAGCAGCTTAGGAGGGGGTCACGGGAACACTGAAGCTTTCTTT
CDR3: CASSLGGGHGNTEAFF

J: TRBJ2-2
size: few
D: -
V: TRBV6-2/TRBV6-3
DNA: TGTGCCAGCAGTTACGCCGGGGAGCTGTTTTTT
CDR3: CASSYAGELFF

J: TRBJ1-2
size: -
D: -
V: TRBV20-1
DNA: TGCAGTGATCGCGCCGGAAGGGAACGCGTAGATGGCTACACCTTC
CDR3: CSDRAGRERVDGYTF

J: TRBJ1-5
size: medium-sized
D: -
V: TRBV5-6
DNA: TGTGCCAGCAGCTTGTTTATGAGGGGGAACAATCAGCCCCAGCATTTT
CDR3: CASSLFMRGNNQPQHF

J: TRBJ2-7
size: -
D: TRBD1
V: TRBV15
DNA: TGTGCCACCAGCAGCGGACAGGGAGAGACCTACGAGCAGTACTTC
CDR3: CATSSGQGETYEQYF

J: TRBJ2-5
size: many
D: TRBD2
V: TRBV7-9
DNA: TGTGCCAGCAGCACTCCAAAGCGGGAGGCACAAGAGACCCAGTACTTC
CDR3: CASSTPKREAQETQYF

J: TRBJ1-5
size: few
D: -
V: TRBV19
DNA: TGTGCCAGTAGTCGCACGGGAGTCCCAGAGACCCAGCATTTT
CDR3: CASSRTGVPETQHF